This section outlines one T cell receptor (beta chain) sequence together with its context. Its specificity is not known. Trimming stripped 5 bases from V and 5 bases from J, with 25 bases between. CDR1 SGHVS and CDR2 FQNEAQ come from the germline V gene. The CDR3 has 17 residues. This specimen belongs to a study of shared clonotypes between healthy human individuals. TCRdb's table, derived via immunoSEQ multiplex PCR, lists solely in-frame clones and lacks some. The sample consists of about 110,000 clones, over 65% of them appearing once. The study, taken as a whole, reports: A generally larger estimated richness was seen in naive subsets than in memory subsets.

The chain couples TRBV7-8 to TRBJ2-7, with D unclear. This receptor was identified in a woman aged 25 to 39 in good health. Source material: memory CD8+ T cells sorted from blood. Subset denoted: CD45RO+ cells pooled with CCR7-negative TemRA cells. CDR3 residues: CASSQRTTRDRWDEQYF. The CDR3 DNA follows: TGTGCCAGCAGCCAAAGGACCACCCGTGATAGGTGGGACGAGCAGTACTTC.